A selection of T cell receptor beta chains follows, all from one sample in a study of blood T cells in healthy people across ages. TCRdb recomputed calls from the 5' RACE reads with MiXCR, one row per CDR3 protein. The table includes more than 650,000 distinct CDR3 sequences, 50% to 65% detected once. Sequences were obtained from blood. The receptors were gathered from a man at least 80 years old in good health. Each CDR3 is given with its conserved first and last residue. The order of the fields is CDR3 protein, J gene, V gene.

CDR3aa: CASSGQGSQPQHF
j_gene: TRBJ1-5
v_gene: TRBV2

CDR3aa: CASSIGGALGEQYF
j_gene: TRBJ2-7
v_gene: TRBV19

CDR3aa: CASSFRTSGRGEQYF
j_gene: TRBJ2-7
v_gene: TRBV28

CDR3aa: CSVAGGPTGNEQFF
j_gene: TRBJ2-1
v_gene: TRBV29-1

CDR3aa: CASSDRRSYNEQYF
j_gene: NA
v_gene: TRBV2

CDR3aa: CASSDRGGVNYGYTF
j_gene: TRBJ1-2
v_gene: TRBV6-1

CDR3aa: CASGLGTAYSPLHF
j_gene: TRBJ1-6
v_gene: TRBV12-5

CDR3aa: CASGRNRDRGLAGGSHEQYF
j_gene: NA
v_gene: TRBV6-2/TRBV6-3

CDR3aa: CSASQGAGYGYTF
j_gene: TRBJ1-2
v_gene: TRBV20-1

CDR3aa: CASSRTSGMETQYF
j_gene: TRBJ2-5
v_gene: TRBV28

CDR3aa: CASSIQPGKAFF
j_gene: TRBJ1-1
v_gene: TRBV28

CDR3aa: CSVGGVIPGDEQFF
j_gene: TRBJ2-1
v_gene: TRBV29-1

CDR3aa: CAPLMISRGAGELFF
j_gene: TRBJ2-2
v_gene: TRBV10-3

CDR3aa: CSARILRSEAFF
j_gene: TRBJ1-1
v_gene: TRBV20-1

CDR3aa: CASSLTDYGYTF
j_gene: TRBJ1-2
v_gene: TRBV7-2

CDR3aa: CSASRGVPYEQYF
j_gene: TRBJ2-7
v_gene: TRBV20-1

CDR3aa: CASSLNVRERLYF
j_gene: TRBJ2-7
v_gene: TRBV5-6

CDR3aa: CASSQSGSRLETQYF
j_gene: TRBJ2-5
v_gene: TRBV3-1

CDR3aa: CASSSWTSGKNEQYF
j_gene: TRBJ2-7
v_gene: TRBV7-2

CDR3aa: CASSPEGPSQYAYF
j_gene: TRBJ2-3
v_gene: TRBV5-1